The source of this TCR beta chain is a study of OX40 agonist ivuxolimab in advanced cancers. Study overall: In this cohort, patients received ivuxolimab, an agonistic anti-OX40 (CD134) antibody. The diagnoses of dose-escalation patients were hepatocellular carcinoma, melanoma, renal cell or head and neck cancer. Whole-study findings and limits: Among some nonresponders, normalized T-cell clonal expansion was also low.

Blood was sampled at baseline, cycle 4 day 1, and cycle 7 day 1. TCRdb keeps only in-frame clones here, not all; method: immunoSEQ multiplex PCR. The data show fewer than 95,000 clones, more than 80% seen once. Germline-derived CDR1 and CDR2 are SGDLS and YYNGEE. The CDR3 extends over 15 amino acids. V was pared by 4 bases and J by 0 bases, with 11 bases between. A remark on this clone: The antigen is unknown.

The V call is TRBV9, the J call TRBJ1-3; D remains ambiguous. The sequencing here drew on CD4+ or CD8+ T cells sorted from blood, taken in a trial of the OX40 agonist ivuxolimab. The TCR was taken from an adult with an advanced solid tumor such as melanoma, head and neck, liver or kidney cancer. The CDR3 here is CASSTPTGSGNTIYF. The CDR3, as DNA: TGTGCCAGCAGCACCCCCACGGGCTCTGGAAACACCATATATTTT.